The sequence of this T cell receptor (beta chain) was determined in a study of T cell repertoires in cytomegalovirus infection. Deletions cut 2 bases from V and 3 bases from J, with 13 bases between. This CDR3 spans 15 amino acids. TCRdb analysed the reads with MiXCR anew, one entry per CDR3 protein. The table shows about 240,000 distinct CDR3 sequences, with 5% to 8.5% occurring only once. The sample holds many counts of this clonotype. This sequence originates from a human donor in good health (CMV status not recorded). Some clones in this sample may be carry-over from other donors' samples. The specimen sequenced was PBMCs. This chain connects TRBV12-3 or TRBV12-4 to TRBJ2-5, with D unclear. The CDR3 protein is CASSLRFGAEETQYF. Here the CDR3 DNA reads TGTGCCAGCAGTTTAAGGTTTGGTGCGGAAGAGACCCAGTACTTC.